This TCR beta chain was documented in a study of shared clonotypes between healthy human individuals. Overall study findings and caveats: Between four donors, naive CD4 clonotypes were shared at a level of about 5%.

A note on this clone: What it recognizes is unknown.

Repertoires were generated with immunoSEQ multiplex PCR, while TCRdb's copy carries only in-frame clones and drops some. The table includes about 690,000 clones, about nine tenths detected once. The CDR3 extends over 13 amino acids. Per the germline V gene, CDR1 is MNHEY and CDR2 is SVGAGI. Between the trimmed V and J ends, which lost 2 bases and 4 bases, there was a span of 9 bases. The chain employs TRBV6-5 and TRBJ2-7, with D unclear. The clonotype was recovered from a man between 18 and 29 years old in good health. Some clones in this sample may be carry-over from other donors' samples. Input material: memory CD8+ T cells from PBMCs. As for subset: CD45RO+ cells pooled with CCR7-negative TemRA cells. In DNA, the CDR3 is TGTGCCAGCAGTTACCCCTCAGATTACGAGCAGTACTTC. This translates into CASSYPSDYEQYF.